This T cell receptor (beta chain) stems from a study of cytomegalovirus exposure and HLA in healthy donors. Study information: One earlier analysis, a look at 150 million to 200 million T cells, found 100 million to 130 million unique TCR beta sequences.

PCR was performed using 60 Vbeta and 13 Jbeta primers. In the original workflow: Later analysis identified tens of millions of unique TCR beta chains, 10 million to 12 million shared. Clones were read by immunoSEQ multiplex PCR, and TCRdb kept only the in-frame ones, dropping some. D and trimming come from the DNA, and the V and J calls and clone size come from that table. The sample consists of over 75,000 clones, around four fifths of them appearing once. Study-wide points: Researchers reported in a later analysis that a missense DCLRE1C variant was tied to TCR beta V- and J-gene trimming.

This CDR3 has 13 amino acids. Germline lookup yields CDR1 LNHNV and CDR2 YYDKDF (reference sequence). The ends were cut back, 0 bases at V and 2 bases at J, with 4 bases in the middle. To note about this clone: Its target is not known.

The clonotype comes from a woman younger than 30 in good health and CMV-seropositive. The chain is built from TRBV15 and TRBJ2-5; D remains ambiguous. Sequencing input: PBMCs. DNA for the CDR3: TGTGCCACCAGCAGAGATCCTCAAGAGACCCAGTACTTC. It codes for CATSRDPQETQYF.